A single sample gave rise to the 5 T cell receptor beta chains below, sequenced in a study of blood T cell repertoires in COVID-19. Repertoires were generated with immunoSEQ multiplex PCR, while TCRdb's copy carries only in-frame clones and drops some. The sample holds about 110,000 clones, approximately 82% seen once. The sequenced sample consisted of peripheral blood. Receptors were obtained from a woman in her seventies with acute or convalescent COVID-19.

The chain links TRBV14 to TRBJ2-5, with 12 bases that match TRBD2. V lost 1 base, J lost 12 bases, and 0 bases stayed unmatched. The CDR3 has 12 residues. Looked up from germline, CDR1 is SGHDN and CDR2 is FVKESK. CDR3 bases: TGTGCCAGCAGCCAAGGACTAGCGGGAGAGTACTTC. It encodes CASSQGLAGEYF.

V gene TRBV6-6 combines with J gene TRBJ1-1; D gene unclear. The germline V and J ends were trimmed by 2 bases and 8 bases, with 12 bases remaining between them. CDR1 MNHNY and CDR2 SVGAGI come from the germline V gene (reference sequence). The CDR3 is 13 amino acids. Here the CDR3 DNA reads TGTGCCAGCAGTTACCCTAAAAAGAGGGAAGCTTTCTTT. Translation: CASSYPKKREAFF.

Note on this clone: In the same sample, other DNA sequences code for this CDR3. The rearrangement links TRBV11-2 to TRBJ1-2; 11 bases match TRBD1. The V gene end was trimmed by 5 bases and the J gene end by 8 bases; junction bases not matched to a gene: 7. CDR3 length equals 14 residues. The germline V gene encodes CDR1 SGHAT and CDR2 FQNNGV. The CDR3 nucleotides are TGTGCCAGCAGCCGCGGGACAGGGGGATTCGGCTACACCTTC. Amino acid sequence: CASSRGTGGFGYTF.

The chain has TRBV7-9 and TRBJ1-4; no definite D call. Germline-derived CDR1 and CDR2 are SEHNR and FQNEAQ (reference sequence). There are 13 residues in the CDR3. V was trimmed by 1 base and J by 6 bases, leaving 6 bases between them. The CDR3 DNA reads TGTGCCAGCAGCTTAGGTAGCTATGAAAAACTGTTTTTT. It encodes CASSLGSYEKLFF.

J is TRBJ2-3 and V is TRBV25-1, with D hard to call. The germline gives CDR1 MGHDK, CDR2 SYGVNS. Trimming left V 4 bases short and J 3 bases short, with 14 bases between. The CDR3 has 15 amino acids. The CDR3 DNA reads as TGTGCCAGCAGTGGTAATCGAGGCAGAACAGATACGCAGTATTTT. Its protein product is CASSGNRGRTDTQYF.